Listed here are 9 T cell receptor beta chains from one sample, sequenced in a study of blood T cell repertoires in COVID-19 (dated by TCRdb to 2020 to 2021). The library was produced with the immunoSEQ multiplex PCR assay. TCRdb retrieved this table from immuneACCESS and kept in-frame rearrangements only. Not all clones are present; in checked studies, unresolved V genes account for under half, and no reason is known for the remainder. The sample table contains 330,000 or so clones; only one count was recorded for roughly 86% of them. The ten largest clones take up roughly 2% of the sample. Sample: PBMCs or T cells enriched from blood (not recorded which). The source is a man aged 40-55 years in a cohort exposed to, infected with or recovered from COVID-19 (not recorded which).

The rearrangement joins TRBV19 to TRBJ2-7; a weak D match, TRBD1 (7 bases). Germline V gene data show CDR1 as LNHDA and CDR2 as SQIVND (reference sequence). V gave up 5 bases and J gave up 5 bases, with 19 bases separating them. There are 15 residues in the CDR3. CDR3 amino acids: CASSPKTGRRDEQYF. The CDR3, as DNA: TGTGCCAGTAGTCCGAAGACAGGGAGGAGGGACGAGCAGTACTTC.

The chain links TRBV11-2 to TRBJ2-7; D gene unclear. The V gene lost 5 bases and the J gene lost 3 bases, with 11 bases spanning the gap. The CDR3 contains 13 residues. CDR1 and CDR2 from the germline V gene are SGHAT and FQNNGV. This chain's CDR3 is CASSVVAVYEQYF. The DNA for the CDR3 is TGTGCCAGCAGCGTGGTGGCAGTCTACGAGCAGTACTTC. The variable domain in full, completed from reference TRBV11-2 and TRBJ2-7, reads EAGVAQSPRYKIIEKRQSVAFWCNPISGHATLYWYQQILGQGPKLLIQFQNNGVVDDSQLPKDRFSAERLKGVDSTLKIQPAKLEDSAVYLCASSVVAVYEQYFGPGTRLTVT.

The chain carries TRBV9 and TRBJ1-6; possible D gene TRBD1, 5 bases. The germline CDR1 and CDR2 sequences are SGDLS and YYNGEE. The CDR3 is 16 amino acids. The ends were cut back, 0 bases at V and 1 base at J, with 8 bases in the middle. The CDR3: CASSVDGASYNSPLHF. The CDR3 nucleotides read TGTGCCAGCAGCGTAGATGGGGCTTCCTATAATTCACCCCTCCACTTT. Together with reference TRBV9 and TRBJ1-6, the CDR3 gives the full variable domain: DSGVTQTPKHLITATGQRVTLRCSPRSGDLSVYWYQQSLDQGLQFLIQYYNGEERAKGNILERFSAQQFPDLHSELNLSSLELGDSALYFCASSVDGASYNSPLHFGNGTRLTVT.

The table lists this clone with a count of one. The rearrangement joins TRBV5-1 to TRBJ1-1, with 7 bases that match TRBD1. The V and J ends lost 4 bases and 0 bases, in that order; junction bases with no gene match: 6. The CDR3 spans 15 residues. Germline CDR1 reads SGHRS; CDR2 reads YFSETQ. The CDR3 region has the DNA TGCGCCAGCAGCCCAGGGGGATCCATGAACACTGAAGCTTTCTTT. Protein product: CASSPGGSMNTEAFF.

The rearrangement uses TRBV11-2 and TRBJ1-4; 9 nucleotides match TRBD1. This CDR3 region has 16 residues. Germline V gene lookup returns CDR1 SGHAT and CDR2 FQNNGV. Trimming at V came to 1 base and at J to 8 bases, leaving 8 bases not matched to a gene. The CDR3 region has the DNA TGTGCCAGCAGCTTAGGAGGGACAGGGTGGCAAGAAAAACTGTTTTTT. Translating gives CASSLGGTGWQEKLFF.

This clone was observed a single time. Other DNA sequences in this specimen translate into the identical CDR3. The DNA of the CDR3 is TGTGCCAGCAGTGAACAGGGGAACGGGGAGCTGTTTTTT. Amino acid sequence: CASSEQGNGELFF. The chain employs TRBV2 and TRBJ2-2, with D maybe TRBD1 (6 bases). The CDR3 has 13 residues. Germline CDR1 is SNHLY and CDR2 is FYNNEI. With 2 bases removed from V and 7 bases from J, the gap between germline ends came to 8 bases.

The chain uses TRBV13 and TRBJ2-5; D gene unclear. This CDR3 is 12 amino acids long. Trimming removed 0 bases at V and 5 bases at J, with 4 bases between. The germline V gene encodes CDR1 PRHDT and CDR2 FYEKMQ (reference sequence). The CDR3 sequence is CASSLGRETQYF. CDR3 sequence (DNA): TGTGCCAGCAGCTTAGGGCGGGAGACCCAGTACTTC. Full variable domain (remainder filled in from reference TRBV13 and TRBJ2-5): AAGVIQSPRHLIKEKRETATLKCYPIPRHDTVYWYQQGPGQDPQFLISFYEKMQSDKGSIPDRFSAQQFSDYHSELNMSSLELGDSALYFCASSLGRETQYFGPGTRLLVL.

V usage is TRBV27 and J usage is TRBJ2-7; D uncertain. This CDR3 is built from 16 residues. CDR1 and CDR2 (germline): MNHEY, SMNVEV (reference sequence). The V and J ends lost 6 bases and 7 bases respectively, with 25 bases between them. The CDR3 sequence: CASSPMGGPYQLEQYF. As DNA, the CDR3 is TGTGCCAGCAGCCCAATGGGTGGGCCGTATCAGCTGGAGCAGTACTTC.

This clone came up once. J is TRBJ1-3 and V is TRBV2; 11 bases match TRBD1. This CDR3 is 16 amino acids long. Losses at the gene ends were 5 bases for V and 4 bases for J; bases not matched to a gene: 7. The germline V gene has CDR1 SNHLY and CDR2 FYNNEI. The CDR3 sequence is CASSPGQGAKGNTIYF. CDR3 coding DNA: TGTGCCAGCAGTCCAGGACAGGGGGCGAAGGGAAACACCATATATTTT.